The 32 T cell receptor beta chains below all came from one sample that was sequenced in a study of cytomegalovirus exposure and HLA in healthy donors. The PCR employed 60 Vbeta primers together with 13 Jbeta primers. The protocol was immunoSEQ multiplex PCR, while the TCRdb copy is restricted to in-frame clones and leaves out a portion. The data contain tens of thousands of clones, 55% to 75% of them singletons. Sequencing used PBMCs. All receptors derive from a man aged 45-65 years in good health and CMV-seropositive.

This clone showed up just a few times. The chain links TRBV2 to TRBJ1-3; D possibly corresponds to TRBD1 (5 bases). Per the germline V gene, CDR1 is SNHLY and CDR2 is FYNNEI. The CDR3 totals 15 residues. Trimming cost V 5 bases and J 2 bases, with 13 bases left between them. CDR3 in amino acids: CASSPLGAPGNTIYF. In DNA, the CDR3 is TGTGCCAGCAGTCCCTTAGGGGCGCCTGGAAACACCATATATTTT. The whole variable domain, remainder taken from reference TRBV2 and TRBJ1-3, is EPEVTQTPSHQVTQMGQEVILRCVPISNHLYFYWYRQILGQKVEFLVSFYNNEISEKSEIFDDQFSVERPDGSNFTLKIRSTKLEDSAMYFCASSPLGAPGNTIYFGEGSWLTVV.

This clone showed up just a few times. The chain has TRBV25-1 and TRBJ2-5, with D possibly TRBD1 on 5 matching bases. The CDR3 has 14 amino acids. V shed 3 bases and J shed 10 bases, with 18 bases lying between them. In germline, CDR1 is MGHDK, CDR2 SYGVNS. The CDR3 bases are TGTGCCAGCAGTGAGGCGGCAGCTCTAGGGGTCCAGTACTTC. This codes for CASSEAAALGVQYF.

There are a few counts of this clone. The chain carries TRBV7-6 and TRBJ2-1; 7 nucleotides agree with TRBD1. Unmatched junction bases numbered 12, after V lost 1 base and J lost 0 bases. Germline V gives CDR1 SGHVS, CDR2 FNYEAQ. CDR3 length: 19 residues. The CDR3 sequence: CASSLVGTEPFSSYNEQFF. The CDR3 DNA reads TGTGCCAGCAGCTTAGTGGGGACAGAACCCTTTAGCTCCTACAATGAGCAGTTCTTC.

Only a few counts were recorded for this clone. The chain employs TRBV6-5 and TRBJ2-7, with 7 bases fitting TRBD1. The CDR3 sequence is 12 residues long. The junction had 5 bases not matched to a gene; V was cut back by 5 bases and J by 7 bases. Germline CDR1 reads MNHEY; CDR2 reads SVGAGI. As DNA, the CDR3 is TGTGCCAGCAGTCTCGACAGGGTAGAGCAGTACTTC. This translates into CASSLDRVEQYF.

The chain is built from TRBV28 and TRBJ1-1, with 9 positions matching TRBD1. The length of the CDR3 is 14 residues. J lost 0 bases, V lost 8 bases, and 4 bases had no gene match. Per germline, CDR1 MDHEN and CDR2 SYDVKM. The CDR3 coding sequence is TGTGCCAGCTTCGGACAGGGGATGAACACTGAAGCTTTCTTT. Translation: CASFGQGMNTEAFF.

The V and J genes are TRBV4-1 and TRBJ2-5, with TRBD2 matching over 10 bases. Trimming at V came to 6 bases and at J to 5 bases, leaving 9 bases not matched to a gene. There are 15 residues in the CDR3. The germline V gene encodes CDR1 MGHRA and CDR2 YSYEKL. The CDR3 region is CASRGLAGGPETQYF. The CDR3 coding sequence is TGCGCCAGCAGGGGTTTAGCGGGGGGTCCGGAGACCCAGTACTTC.

This clone has more than one count but fewer than ten. The rearrangement links TRBV2 to TRBJ1-4, with TRBD1 identical over 7 bases. V shed 6 bases, J shed 8 bases, and the junction held 3 bases outside the gene matches. CDR1 and CDR2 from the germline V gene are SNHLY and FYNNEI. The CDR3 has 12 residues. Here the CDR3 DNA reads TGTGCCAGCAGCCGGGACAGAGAAAAACTGTTTTTT. Translated, it gives CASSRDREKLFF.

The rearrangement joins TRBV2 to TRBJ2-5, with D perhaps matching TRBD2 (6 bases). V lost 5 bases and J 1 base, leaving 14 bases between the germline ends. CDR1 SNHLY and CDR2 FYNNEI come from the germline V gene. The CDR3 is 15 amino acids. The CDR3 coding sequence is TGTGCCAGCAGTATGGGGCGGGGAGTCCAAGAGACCCAGTACTTC. This translates into CASSMGRGVQETQYF.

This clone has more than one count but fewer than ten. The chain is built from TRBV5-1 and TRBJ2-2, with D possibly TRBD2 on 5 matching bases. In germline, CDR1 is SGHRS, CDR2 YFSETQ. Trimming left V 0 bases short and J 10 bases short, with 10 bases between. CDR3 length: 13 amino acids. The CDR3 is CASSLAPEEELFF. CDR3 DNA sequence: TGCGCCAGCAGCTTGGCCCCGGAGGAGGAGCTGTTTTTT. Filled out from reference TRBV5-1 and TRBJ2-2, the complete variable domain reads KAGVTQTPRYLIKTRGQQVTLSCSPISGHRSVSWYQQTPGQGLQFLFEYFSETQRNKGNFPGRFSGRQFSNSRSEMNVSTLELGDSALYLCASSLAPEEELFFGEGSRLTVL.

The rearrangement links TRBV7-2 to TRBJ1-5; 10 positions agree with TRBD1. Trimming at V came to 5 bases and at J to 3 bases, leaving 4 bases not matched to a gene. CDR1 is SGHTA and CDR2 is FQGNSA in the germline V gene. The CDR3 has 15 amino acids. Here the CDR3 reads CASSLTGGVNQPQHF. The CDR3 DNA sequence: TGTGCCAGCAGCCTGACAGGGGGCGTCAATCAGCCCCAGCATTTT.

V usage is TRBV6-5 and J usage is TRBJ1-4; a weak D match, TRBD1 (6 bases). The CDR3 runs to 15 residues. V dropped 2 bases and J dropped 6 bases, with 13 bases sitting between them. The germline V gene has CDR1 MNHEY and CDR2 SVGAGI. CDR3 region: CASSYGVRGDEKLFF. CDR3 in DNA: TGTGCCAGCAGTTACGGAGTCAGGGGAGATGAAAAACTGTTTTTT.

The rearrangement links TRBV7-8 to TRBJ2-3; 8 bases agree with TRBD2. The CDR3 contains 17 residues. Unmatched junction bases numbered 12, after V lost 5 bases and J lost 2 bases. Germline assignment: CDR1 SGHVS and CDR2 FQNEAQ. CDR3 residues: CASSPRVAGSHTDTQYF. Here the CDR3 DNA reads TGTGCCAGCAGCCCCCGGGTAGCGGGGTCACACACAGATACGCAGTATTTT.

The rearrangement links TRBV9 to TRBJ1-2; TRBD1 matches 8 bases. V lost 4 bases to trimming and J lost 6 bases; unmatched junction nucleotides: 11. The CDR3 consists of 15 residues. The germline CDR1 and CDR2 sequences are SGDLS and YYNGEE. The CDR3 sequence: CASSSDRGGADGYTF. The CDR3 DNA sequence: TGTGCCAGCAGCTCAGACAGGGGTGGGGCGGATGGCTACACCTTC.

The chain couples TRBV7-2 to TRBJ2-3, with 11 bases identical to TRBD2. Trimming cost V 3 bases and J 3 bases; bases outside gene matches: 5. Germline CDR1 SGHTA, CDR2 FQGNSA. This CDR3 contains 16 residues. The CDR3 sequence is CASSFGSGGATDTQYF. The CDR3 bases are TGTGCCAGCAGCTTTGGTAGCGGGGGGGCTACAGATACGCAGTATTTT.

The chain employs TRBV10-3 and TRBJ2-7, with a tentative D call TRBD1 (8 bases). Per the germline V gene, CDR1 is ENHRY and CDR2 is SYGVKD. This CDR3 spans 13 amino acids. Trimming removed 8 bases from V and 4 bases from J, with 15 bases in between. The CDR3 nucleotides read TGTGCCATCGGGGGGGACAGGCGGTACGAGCAGTACTTC. It translates to CAIGGDRRYEQYF.

This clone was seen a handful of times. The chain has TRBV10-3 and TRBJ1-1; unclear D gene. Germline CDR1 and CDR2: ENHRY and SYGVKD. V was trimmed by 5 bases and J by 6 bases, leaving 10 bases between them. This CDR3 contains 12 residues. CDR3 region: CAISRESSEAFF. The DNA of the CDR3 is TGTGCCATCAGTCGGGAGTCCTCTGAAGCTTTCTTT.

This clone was found a few times. J is TRBJ1-1 and V is TRBV7-9; TRBD1 agrees at 8 bases. The CDR3 covers 15 residues. Germline CDR1 SEHNR, CDR2 FQNEAQ (reference sequence). V was pared by 1 base and J by 8 bases, with 9 bases of the junction left unmatched. In DNA, the CDR3 is TGTGCCAGCAGCTTAGGGAGGCAGGGGGCTGTAGAAGCTTTCTTT. Translated, it gives CASSLGRQGAVEAFF.

This chain connects TRBV25-1 to TRBJ1-2; D remains unclear. The germline V gene encodes CDR1 MGHDK and CDR2 SYGVNS. The CDR3 sequence is 12 residues long. V lost 7 bases and J 7 bases, leaving 13 bases between the germline ends. The CDR3 region is CASNTLDGGYTF. As DNA, the CDR3 is TGTGCCAGCAACACCCTAGATGGTGGCTACACCTTC.

Here the CDR3 DNA reads TGTGCCACCAGCAGAGATCGCCGGGGGGGATACACAGATACGCAGTATTTT. It encodes CATSRDRRGGYTDTQYF. The chain is built from TRBV15 and TRBJ2-3; 8 bases fit TRBD2. Trimming removed 0 bases from V and 2 bases from J; junction bases left unmatched: 7. This CDR3 region has 17 residues. Germline V lookup: CDR1 LNHNV, CDR2 YYDKDF (reference sequence).

The chain couples TRBV5-6 to TRBJ2-4, with D tentatively TRBD2 (6 bases). Germline V gives CDR1 SGHDT, CDR2 YYEEEE. V was shortened by 4 bases and J by 0 bases, with 17 bases between the two germline ends. The length of the CDR3 is 17 residues. The CDR3 DNA follows: TGTGCCAGCAGCGGTAACGTACCGGGACTAGCCAAAAACATTCAGTACTTC. It yields the protein CASSGNVPGLAKNIQYF.

The count of this clone is one. The chain combines TRBV28 with TRBJ1-4; D possibly corresponds to TRBD1 (6 bases). CDR1 is MDHEN, CDR2 SYDVKM, per germline. V was cut by 1 base and J by 12 bases, with 15 bases left in between. The CDR3 extends over 14 amino acids. The CDR3: CASSLSHREGQLFF. The CDR3 DNA follows: TGTGCCAGCAGTTTATCCCACAGGGAGGGTCAACTGTTTTTT.

This clone was detected only a few times. The chain links TRBV6-4 to TRBJ1-2, with 10 bases matching TRBD1. The ends lost 5 bases at V and 0 bases at J; junction bases unmatched: 3. This CDR3 contains 15 residues. Germline V gene data show CDR1 as MRHNA and CDR2 as SNTAGT. CDR3 loop: CASSRDRGTNYGYTF. The CDR3 bases are TGTGCCAGCAGTCGGGACAGGGGAACTAACTATGGCTACACCTTC.

The chain uses TRBV4-3 and TRBJ2-1; 9 nucleotides align to TRBD2. J was trimmed by 4 bases and V by 4 bases; bases with no gene match: 5. This CDR3 comprises 15 residues. Germline CDR1 LGHNA, CDR2 YSLEER. CDR3 in DNA: TGCGCCAGCAGCCCCGGACTAGCGAGTTACAATGAGCAGTTCTTC. It yields the protein CASSPGLASYNEQFF.

This clone was counted a few times. The V gene is TRBV19, the J gene TRBJ1-6; TRBD1 matches at 8 bases. Germline trimming cut 6 bases from V and 9 bases from J; bases unmatched to any gene: 7. Per germline, CDR1 LNHDA and CDR2 SQIVND (reference sequence). This CDR3 spans 14 amino acids. Here the CDR3 reads CASSQDRVSSPLHF. The CDR3, as DNA: TGTGCCAGTAGCCAGGACAGGGTTTCTTCACCCCTCCACTTT.

This clone was seen only a few times. The chain carries TRBV9 and TRBJ2-6; maybe TRBD2 (8 bases). Trimming cost V 4 bases and J 0 bases, with 20 bases left between them. Germline CDR1 SGDLS, CDR2 YYNGEE. CDR3 length equals 19 residues. The CDR3 DNA follows: TGTGCCAGCAGCACAGGGGATCCAGCGGGGGTCTCTGGGGCCAACGTCCTGACTTTC. It encodes CASSTGDPAGVSGANVLTF.

The rearrangement joins TRBV9 to TRBJ2-7; 11 nucleotides line up with TRBD2. The germline V gene encodes CDR1 SGDLS and CDR2 YYNGEE. The V segment lost 4 bases and the J segment 7 bases; nucleotides outside the gene matches: 13. CDR3 length: 16 residues. DNA for the CDR3: TGTGCCAGCAGCCTAGGTAGCGGGGGGGCGCGAAGGGAGCAGTACTTC. Protein: CASSLGSGGARREQYF.

The CDR3 DNA follows: TGTGCCAGCTCACGCGGGAACGGCAATCAGCCCCAGCATTTT. It specifies CASSRGNGNQPQHF. This chain links TRBV18 with TRBJ1-5; D uncertain. The CDR3 is 14 residues long. The ends were cut back, 4 bases at V and 2 bases at J, with 9 bases in the middle. Germline V lookup: CDR1 KGHSH, CDR2 LQKENI.

This rearrangement joins TRBV25-1 to TRBJ2-3; possibly TRBD1 for D (6 bases). The CDR3 sequence is 15 residues long. Germline V gives CDR1 MGHDK, CDR2 SYGVNS. Deletions cut 1 base from V and 1 base from J, with 9 bases between. CDR3 region: CASSESAGGTDTQYF. The CDR3 DNA sequence: TGTGCCAGCAGTGAATCGGCAGGGGGCACAGATACGCAGTATTTT.

The chain employs TRBV5-1 and TRBJ1-1; 7 bases match TRBD1. The CDR3 has 16 residues. Per germline, CDR1 SGHRS and CDR2 YFSETQ. The trim removed 0 bases at V and 1 base at J, leaving 6 bases unmatched. The CDR3: CASSLEIGTENTEAFF. The CDR3 DNA is TGCGCCAGCAGCTTGGAGATAGGGACAGAGAACACTGAAGCTTTCTTT.

The chain has TRBV25-1 and TRBJ1-4, with 7 positions matching TRBD1. The CDR3 length is 15 residues. CDR1 is MGHDK, CDR2 SYGVNS, per germline. J gave up 7 bases and V 2 bases, and 7 bases lay outside the gene matches. In nucleotides, the CDR3 is TGTGCCAGCAGTGAAATTTTCAGGGGGAGTGAAAAACTGTTTTTT. It encodes CASSEIFRGSEKLFF.

The chain uses TRBV29-1 and TRBJ1-1; 10 bases map to TRBD1. Germline values: CDR1 SQVTM, CDR2 ANQGSEA. The V segment lost 7 bases and the J segment 5 bases; nucleotides outside the gene matches: 7. The CDR3 extends over 13 amino acids. This CDR3 is CSGGQGEGTEAFF. CDR3 nucleotides: TGCAGCGGTGGACAGGGGGAAGGAACTGAAGCTTTCTTT.

The rearrangement links TRBV6-4 to TRBJ2-4; TRBD1 matches at 7 bases. CDR3 size: 15 residues. V shed 5 bases and J 14 bases; nucleotides not matched to a gene: 18. CDR1 and CDR2 from the germline V gene are MRHNA and SNTAGT. CDR3 loop: CASSPTEGDSGTKYF. CDR3 bases: TGTGCCAGCAGTCCTACCGAAGGGGACAGCGGCACTAAGTACTTC.